This T cell receptor beta chain was documented in a study of T-cell reconstitution after alpha-beta-depleted transplantation in children. This clonotype was recorded a few times. The CDR3 is 15 amino acids. The V segment lost 3 bases and the J segment 3 bases; nucleotides outside the gene matches: 4. The germline V gene encodes CDR1 MNHNS and CDR2 SASEGT. Library preparation (for TCRbeta) was performed with unique molecular identifiers. In TCRdb, the PCR reads were re-called with MiXCR into one record per CDR3 protein. The table lists about 240,000 distinct CDR3 sequences, about 12% of them singletons.

This chain connects TRBV6-1 to TRBJ2-5; the match to TRBD2 covers 10 bases. The source is a human donor who donated a stem cell graft to a child with acute lymphoblastic leukemia. The sample was PBMCs from the stem cell graft donor, taken from the stem cell graft. The CDR3 protein is CASSDVLAGEETQYF. The CDR3 DNA reads as TGTGCCAGCAGTGATGTTCTAGCGGGAGAAGAGACCCAGTACTTC.